These T cell receptor beta chains were read from a single sample in a study of regulatory T cells in long-lasting Graves disease. Via MiXCR, TCRdb re-called the multiplex PCR reads, giving one row per CDR3 protein. The table shows 620,000 or so distinct CDR3 sequences, with roughly 16% occurring only once. The sample was also reused in another study, on T cells in Graves' hyperthyroidism and ophthalmopathy.

This sample comprised peripheral blood mononuclear cells (PBMCs), obtained at new diagnosis, from a patient treated with antithyroid drugs. The source is a woman aged 25 to 39 with Graves disease. Each CDR3 is given with its conserved first and last residue. A D gene is named only where the DNA matches it firmly. Clone size is stated in some rows and not others, as once, few, many or a class when expanded.

>few|15|TRBV18|TRBJ2-5|.
CASSYTGPEAETQYF
TGTGCCAGCTCGTATACCGGGCCGGAGGCGGAGACCCAGTACTTC
>many|15|TRBV27|TRBJ1-1|.
CASSPRRGAWDEAFF
TGTGCCAGCAGTCCCCGGAGGGGGGCATGGGATGAAGCTTTCTTT
>many|16|TRBV11-2|TRBJ2-4|TRBD1
CASSLRVTGTKNIQYF
TGTGCCAGCAGCTTAAGAGTGACAGGGACCAAAAACATTCAGTACTTC
>many|12|TRBV20-1|TRBJ1-1|.
CSAKDTYTEAFF
TGCAGTGCTAAGGACACTTACACTGAAGCTTTCTTT
>.|16|TRBV5-1|TRBJ1-1|.
CASSPALRSMNTEAFF
TGCGCCAGCAGCCCCGCTCTAAGGTCCATGAACACTGAAGCTTTCTTT
>.|16|TRBV6-2/TRBV6-3|TRBJ2-1|.
CASSEAGVSPYNEQFF
TGTGCCAGCAGTGAAGCTGGCGTCTCCCCCTACAATGAGCAGTTCTTC
>many|14|TRBV6-5|TRBJ1-1|.
CASSYGQPRGEAFF
TGTGCCAGCAGTTACGGGCAACCAAGGGGTGAAGCTTTCTTT
>.|12|TRBV5-5|TRBJ2-1|.
CASSWDANEQFF
TGTGCCAGCAGCTGGGACGCGAATGAGCAGTTCTTC
>.|16|TRBV11-1|TRBJ2-7|TRBD1
CASSLAIAGGENEQYF
TGTGCCAGCAGCTTAGCCATAGCAGGGGGCGAAAACGAGCAGTACTTC
>many|13|TRBV5-1|TRBJ1-1|TRBD1
CASSLGDSPEAFF
TGCGCCAGCAGCTTAGGGGACAGTCCTGAAGCTTTCTTT
>many|13|TRBV7-9|TRBJ1-5|TRBD1
CASSQGADQPQHF
TGTGCCAGTTCACAGGGGGCTGATCAGCCCCAGCATTTT
>many|12|TRBV12-3/TRBV12-4|TRBJ1-2|.
CASSHLRSGYTF
TGTGCCAGCAGTCACTTACGGTCTGGCTACACCTTC
>few|13|TRBV29-1|TRBJ1-1|.
CSVDDRRNTEAFF
TGCAGCGTCGATGACAGGCGGAACACTGAAGCTTTCTTT
>many|14|TRBV7-9|TRBJ2-7|TRBD2
CASSSQREGYEQYF
TGTGCCAGCAGCTCCCAGAGGGAGGGCTACGAGCAGTACTTC
>many|14|TRBV7-2|TRBJ2-5|.
CASSFLMAGETQYF
TGTGCCAGCAGCTTCCTCATGGCCGGTGAGACCCAGTACTTC
>.|11|TRBV19|TRBJ2-2|.
CASSYRGELFF
TGTGCCAGTAGTTACCGCGGGGAGCTGTTTTTT
>many|13|TRBV27|TRBJ2-7|.
CASSLRDSYEQYF
TGTGCCAGCAGCCTCAGGGACTCCTACGAGCAGTACTTC
>many|16|TRBV28|TRBJ2-7|.
CASSFSSAPYSYEQYF
TGTGCCAGCAGTTTCTCTTCGGCTCCGTACTCCTACGAGCAGTACTTC
>many|14|TRBV28|TRBJ2-1|TRBD1
CASSDDRGGNEQFF
TGTGCCAGCAGTGATGACAGGGGGGGGAATGAGCAGTTCTTC
>.|13|TRBV7-9|TRBJ2-3|.
CASSPAQTDTQYF
TGTGCCAGCAGCCCAGCCCAGACAGATACGCAGTATTTT
>many|15|TRBV11-2|TRBJ2-2|TRBD2
CASAPGRMNTGELFF
TGTGCCAGCGCCCCCGGGAGGATGAACACCGGGGAGCTGTTTTTT
>many|12|TRBV6-2/TRBV6-3|TRBJ1-1|.
CASKDPNTEAFF
TGTGCCAGCAAGGACCCGAACACTGAAGCTTTCTTT
>many|15|TRBV20-1|TRBJ2-5|TRBD2
CSAPSLAGIEETQYF
TGCAGTGCTCCGTCACTAGCGGGGATCGAAGAGACCCAGTACTTC
>.|15|TRBV6-1|TRBJ2-1|TRBD2
CASSTGLEIYNEQFF
TGTGCCAGCAGTACGGGACTAGAAATCTACAATGAGCAGTTCTTC
>.|16|TRBV3-1|TRBJ2-3|.
CASSQDRLGGTDTQYF
TGTGCCAGCAGCCAAGACAGGCTAGGAGGAACAGATACGCAGTATTTT
>few|13|TRBV27|TRBJ1-2|TRBD1
CASSFATGGGYTF
TGTGCCAGCAGTTTTGCGACAGGGGGTGGCTACACCTTC
>many|13|TRBV30|TRBJ1-5|.
CAWSWGVGQPQHF
TGTGCCTGGAGTTGGGGGGTTGGTCAGCCCCAGCATTTT
>many|12|TRBV11-3|TRBJ2-7|.
CASSRGAGEQYF
TGTGCCAGCAGCAGAGGGGCGGGGGAGCAGTACTTC
>many|14|TRBV28|TRBJ2-7|.
CASSTWTVSYEQYF
TGTGCCAGCAGTACCTGGACAGTCTCCTACGAGCAGTACTTC
>few|13|TRBV5-6|TRBJ2-5|.
CASSLRGVKTQYF
TGTGCCAGCAGCTTAAGAGGGGTGAAGACCCAGTACTTC
>.|17|TRBV28|TRBJ1-1|.
CASSLHSFLILNTEAFF
TGTGCCAGCAGTTTACATTCATTCTTGATCCTGAACACTGAAGCTTTCTTT
>few|11|TRBV20-1|TRBJ1-1|.
CSATRNTEAFF
TGCAGTGCCACTCGTAACACTGAAGCTTTCTTT
>few|16|TRBV5-6|TRBJ1-4|.
CASSLGQDLMYEKLFF
TGTGCCAGCAGCTTGGGACAGGACCTAATGTATGAAAAACTGTTTTTT
>.|16|TRBV10-2|TRBJ2-7|.
CASKGVWGPSSYEQYF
TGCGCCAGCAAGGGGGTTTGGGGACCCAGCTCCTACGAGCAGTACTTC
>.|18|TRBV19|TRBJ2-5|TRBD2
CASSIGLAGGLIKETQYF
TGTGCCAGTAGTATAGGACTAGCGGGAGGGTTGATAAAAGAGACCCAGTACTTC
>few|13|TRBV19|TRBJ1-1|.
CASSIAGLREAFF
TGTGCCAGTAGTATAGCCGGGTTGAGGGAAGCTTTCTTT
>many|14|TRBV2|TRBJ2-7|.
CASSEAGTYYEQYF
TGTGCCAGCAGTGAAGCAGGAACTTACTACGAGCAGTACTTC
>few|14|TRBV19|TRBJ2-7|.
CASSIPGLNYEQYF
TGTGCCAGTAGTATCCCGGGACTTAACTACGAGCAGTACTTC
>many|15|TRBV12-3/TRBV12-4|TRBJ1-2|TRBD1
CASSTTGGAPEGYTF
TGTGCCAGCAGTACTACAGGGGGCGCCCCGGAGGGCTACACCTTC
>many|12|TRBV29-1|TRBJ1-1|.
CSVMTGNTEAFF
TGCAGCGTTATGACAGGGAACACTGAAGCTTTCTTT
>.|13|TRBV11-2|TRBJ2-3|.
CASSLGQADTQYF
TGTGCCAGCAGCTTAGGACAGGCAGATACGCAGTATTTT
>few|15|TRBV5-8|TRBJ1-3|.
CASMLSGTSGNTIYF
TGTGCCAGCATGCTATCTGGGACCTCTGGAAACACCATATATTTT
>many|15|TRBV20-1|TRBJ2-5|TRBD1
CSARQFYRGRETQYF
TGCAGTGCTAGACAGTTCTACAGGGGGAGGGAGACCCAGTACTTC
>many|15|TRBV28|TRBJ2-7|TRBD1
CASSETGVLLYEQYF
TGTGCCAGCAGTGAGACAGGGGTGTTGCTGTACGAGCAGTACTTC
>many|13|TRBV3-1|TRBJ2-7|TRBD1
CASSSGQGWEQYF
TGTGCCAGCAGCTCTGGACAGGGGTGGGAGCAGTACTTC
>few|14|TRBV4-1|TRBJ2-7|.
CASSPLLVSYEQYF
TGCGCCAGCAGCCCGTTACTGGTCTCCTACGAGCAGTACTTC
>few|18|TRBV7-2|TRBJ2-2|TRBD2
CASSPPGAAGGYAGELFF
TGTGCCAGCAGCCCACCCGGCGCGGCGGGAGGTTATGCCGGGGAGCTGTTTTTT
>many|15|TRBV7-9|TRBJ1-5|.
CASSLVGVRNQPQHF
TGTGCCAGCAGCTTAGTGGGGGTTCGTAATCAGCCCCAGCATTTT
>.|13|TRBV29-1|TRBJ1-2|.
CSVPGMGDYGYTF
TGCAGCGTCCCCGGTATGGGGGACTATGGCTACACCTTC
>.|14|TRBV5-4|TRBJ2-7|TRBD2
CASSGRADDYEQYF
TGTGCCAGCAGCGGGAGGGCGGATGACTACGAGCAGTACTTC
>many|13|TRBV6-1|TRBJ1-5|.
CASREGKEQPQHF
TGTGCCAGCAGAGAGGGGAAGGAACAGCCCCAGCATTTT
>.|15|TRBV7-9|TRBJ2-3|.
CASSPRGVEGDTQYF
TGTGCCAGCAGCCCCCGTGGGGTGGAGGGTGATACGCAGTATTTT
>few|15|TRBV28|TRBJ1-6|.
CASSLLTEASSPPHF
TGTGCCAGCAGTCTCCTAACAGAGGCAAGTTCACCCCCCCACTTT
>many|14|TRBV6-1|TRBJ2-5|.
CAGAGRSKQETQYF
TGTGCCGGCGCGGGCAGGAGTAAACAAGAGACCCAGTACTTC
>.|14|TRBV20-1|TRBJ2-1|.
CSDRRTGTTNEQFF
TGCAGTGACCGCCGGACAGGGACTACAAATGAGCAGTTCTTC
>many|16|TRBV5-1|TRBJ1-1|.
CASSLTWERMNTEAFF
TGCGCCAGCAGCCTCACGTGGGAGAGGATGAACACTGAAGCTTTCTTT
>many|15|TRBV28|TRBJ1-2|.
CASSLRVLLRGGYTF
TGTGCCAGCAGTTTAAGAGTCCTCCTCCGAGGGGGCTACACCTTC